The next 7 T cell receptor beta chains were all read from a single sample in a study of PD-1 blockade in classical Hodgkin lymphoma. The time point is: cycle 4 day 1 (C4D1), after 6 weeks of nivolumab. No patient escaped relapse after autologous stem cell transplantation, and brentuximab vedotin exposure varied. Sequencing was performed with immunoSEQ multiplex PCR; in TCRdb, only in-frame clones are kept and a portion is missing. This sample yields about 25,000 clones, of which around 84% are seen a single time; 6.2% belongs to the top ten. The material was peripheral blood mononuclear cells (PBMCs), obtained before the fourth cycle of nivolumab. Receptors were obtained from a human donor with classical Hodgkin lymphoma.

This rearrangement joins TRBV7-2 to TRBJ1-2; D gene uncertain. Germline V lookup: CDR1 SGHTA, CDR2 FQGNSA. The V and J ends lost 1 base and 2 bases respectively, with 5 bases between them. This CDR3 comprises 13 residues. The CDR3, as DNA: TGTGCCAGCAGCTTAGGGGAAAACTATGGCTACACCTTC. Its translation: CASSLGENYGYTF.

The chain employs TRBV29-1 and TRBJ2-2; D gene unclear. The length of the CDR3 is 12 residues. Germline-derived CDR1 and CDR2 are SQVTM and ANQGSEA. V was pared by 4 bases and J by 7 bases, with 10 bases between. CDR3 DNA: TGCAGCGTTGTATGGGGAAACGGGGAGCTGTTTTTT. The encoded protein is CSVVWGNGELFF.

This clone turned up a few times. The chain has TRBV30 and TRBJ1-3; D gene unclear. Germline assignment: CDR1 GTSNPN and CDR2 SVGIG (reference sequence). V lost 1 base and J lost 0, with 4 bases in between. The CDR3 has 13 residues. The CDR3 nucleotides read TGTGCCTGGAGTGCGGGCTCTGGAAACACCATATATTTT. Translated, it gives CAWSAGSGNTIYF.

The V and J genes are TRBV19 and TRBJ1-5; 9 nucleotides match TRBD1. CDR1 is LNHDA and CDR2 is SQIVND in the germline V gene (reference sequence). V lost 3 bases, J lost 9 bases, and 12 bases stayed unmatched. The CDR3 has 16 residues. The CDR3 region has the DNA TGTGCCAGTAGTATCAGGCCGGGACAGGGTTTGCTGCCCCAGCATTTT. It encodes CASSIRPGQGLLPQHF. The full variable domain, with the rest looked up from reference TRBV19 and TRBJ1-5, is DGGITQSPKYLFRKEGQNVTLSCEQNLNHDAMYWYRQDPGQGLRLIYYSQIVNDFQKGDIAEGYSVSREKKESFPLTVTSAQKNPTAFYLCASSIRPGQGLLPQHFGDGTRLSIL.

The chain has TRBV7-5 and TRBJ1-1. TRBV7-5 is termed a pseudogene. The CDR3 is made up of 15 amino acids. The CDR3 sequence is CVRSRGGVLNTEAFF. In nucleotides, the CDR3 is TGTGTCAGAAGCCGAGGTGGAGTTTTGAACACTGAAGCTTTCTTT.

This sequence joins TRBV10-3 and TRBJ2-6; 7 positions match TRBD1. This CDR3 is 19 amino acids long. Unmatched junction bases numbered 8, after V lost 0 bases and J lost 0 bases. Germline V gives CDR1 ENHRY, CDR2 SYGVKD. The CDR3 region is CAISESRDRLFSGANVLTF. As DNA, the CDR3 is TGTGCCATCAGTGAGTCGAGGGACAGACTCTTCTCTGGGGCCAACGTCCTGACTTTC.

V is TRBV5-6 and J is TRBJ2-5, with TRBD2 matching 9 bases. Germline V lookup: CDR1 SGHDT, CDR2 YYEEEE. J was trimmed by 3 bases and V by 0 bases; bases with no gene match: 3. The CDR3 totals 15 residues. This chain's CDR3 is CASSLGLAAEETQYF. Here the CDR3 DNA reads TGTGCCAGCAGCTTGGGACTAGCGGCGGAAGAGACCCAGTACTTC.